These T cell receptor beta chains were read from a single sample in a study of shared clonotypes between healthy human individuals. The assay was immunoSEQ multiplex PCR, and TCRdb's table has in-frame clones only and misses some. Of some 490,000 clones detected, over 70% appear once; the ten largest clones hold about 12%. Sequenced material: PBMCs. The receptors derive from a woman aged 40 to 50 in good health. Some clones in this sample may be carry-over from other donors' samples. The CDR3 runs from the conserved cysteine through the conserved F or W. A D gene is named only where the DNA matches it firmly. Clone sizes are given selectively: once, few, many, or a class where the clone is expanded.

J	size	D	V	CDR3	DNA
TRBJ2-2	once	NA	TRBV9	CASSPRQEIWETGELFF	TGTGCCAGCAGCCCACGCCAGGAGATTTGGGAAACCGGGGAGCTGTTTTTT
TRBJ1-2	NA	NA	TRBV10-3	CAISESREDPKGYTF	TGTGCCATCAGTGAGTCTAGGGAGGACCCTAAGGGCTACACCTTC
TRBJ2-1	NA	NA	TRBV7-9	CASSLGPNNEQFF	TGTGCCAGCAGCCTGGGACCTAACAATGAGCAGTTCTTC
TRBJ2-5	NA	TRBD2	TRBV4-3	CASSQGWTSKETQYF	TGCGCCAGCAGCCAAGGATGGACTAGCAAAGAGACCCAGTACTTC
TRBJ2-7	many	NA	TRBV29-1	CSVGTGQMNYEQYF	TGCAGCGTGGGGACGGGACAAATGAACTACGAGCAGTACTTC
TRBJ2-7	NA	NA	TRBV20-1	CSASILYEQYF	TGCAGTGCTAGTATCCTCTACGAGCAGTACTTC
TRBJ2-5	NA	TRBD1	TRBV7-9	CASSSRTGEETQYF	TGTGCCAGCAGCTCGCGGACAGGGGAAGAGACCCAGTACTTC
TRBJ1-5	NA	TRBD1	TRBV7-2	CASSLEGTGDQPQHF	TGTGCCAGCAGCTTAGAGGGGACAGGCGATCAGCCCCAGCATTTT
TRBJ1-1	NA	NA	TRBV11-2	CASSLGGNTEAFF	TGTGCCAGCAGCTTAGGGGGTAACACTGAAGCTTTCTTT
TRBJ1-1	NA	TRBD1	TRBV5-1	CASSIQGAKNTEAFF	TGCGCCAGCAGCATACAGGGGGCAAAGAACACTGAAGCTTTCTTT
TRBJ2-1	NA	NA	TRBV30	CAWSPGLPYNEQFF	TGTGCCTGGAGTCCCGGACTACCTTACAATGAGCAGTTCTTC
TRBJ2-7	NA	NA	TRBV7-9	CASSLRGTLREQYF	TGTGCCAGCAGCTTACGGGGAACTCTACGGGAGCAGTACTTC
TRBJ1-3	NA	NA	TRBV5-1	CASSVGSGNTIYF	TGCGCCAGCAGTGTCGGCTCTGGAAACACCATATATTTT
TRBJ1-3	NA	NA	TRBV6-5	CAVTDSSGNTIYF	TGTGCTGTTACGGACTCCTCTGGAAACACCATATATTTT
TRBJ1-3	NA	NA	TRBV10-3	CAIRPDSSGNTIYF	TGTGCCATCAGGCCTGACAGCTCTGGAAACACCATATATTTT
TRBJ1-4	NA	NA	TRBV19	CASSITAGPTNEKLFF	TGTGCCAGTAGTATAACGGCAGGGCCAACTAATGAAAAACTGTTTTTT
TRBJ2-2	NA	NA	TRBV11-3	CASSAMGGANTGELFF	TGTGCCAGCAGCGCAATGGGGGGCGCGAACACCGGGGAGCTGTTTTTT
TRBJ2-3	NA	TRBD2	TRBV4-2	CASSQEGGRGPPTDTQYF	TGTGCCAGCAGCCAAGAGGGGGGGAGGGGCCCTCCCACAGATACGCAGTATTTT
TRBJ2-2	once	TRBD2	TRBV10-2	CASGNRGDIGELFF	TGCGCCAGCGGGAACCGGGGGGATATCGGGGAGCTGTTTTTT
TRBJ2-1	NA	NA	TRBV27	CASRLRDWGEQFF	TGTGCCAGCAGACTAAGGGACTGGGGGGAGCAGTTCTTC
TRBJ1-2	few	TRBD1	TRBV19	CASSTRVDRAYGYTF	TGTGCCAGTAGTACCCGCGTTGACAGGGCCTATGGCTACACCTTC
TRBJ1-4	NA	NA	TRBV5-5	CASSLGSVPRGLFF	TGTGCCAGCAGCCTCGGGTCCGTACCGCGCGGCTTGTTTTTT
TRBJ2-2	NA	NA	TRBV18	CASSRDRQNTGELFF	TGTGCCAGCTCCCGGGACCGACAGAACACCGGGGAGCTGTTTTTT
TRBJ2-1	many	NA	TRBV5-1	CASSFGRVGNNEQFF	TGCGCCAGCAGCTTCGGCAGGGTAGGGAACAATGAGCAGTTCTTC
TRBJ1-1	NA	TRBD1	TRBV9	CASSPRGGDTEAFF	TGTGCCAGCAGCCCCAGGGGGGGGGACACTGAAGCTTTCTTT
TRBJ1-4	NA	NA	TRBV7-2	CASSLALTGPWFF	TGTGCCAGCAGCTTAGCGCTGACAGGCCCCTGGTTTTTT
TRBJ1-2	NA	NA	TRBV2	CASRDRGIGYTF	TGTGCCAGCAGGGACAGAGGGATAGGCTACACCTTC
TRBJ2-5	NA	NA	TRBV5-1	CASSSGLASETQYF	TGCGCCAGCAGCTCCGGATTGGCGAGCGAGACCCAGTACTTC
TRBJ2-1	NA	TRBD2	TRBV18	CASSPGGSYNEQFF	TGTGCCAGCTCACCGGGAGGGTCCTACAATGAGCAGTTCTTC
TRBJ1-2	NA	TRBD1	TRBV9	CASSERGQGNYGYTF	TGTGCCAGCAGCGAGCGGGGACAGGGGAACTATGGCTACACCTTC
TRBJ2-7	NA	NA	TRBV7-2	CASSLDEQEQYF	TGTGCCAGCAGCTTAGACGAACAGGAGCAGTACTTC
TRBJ2-1	once	TRBD2	TRBV10-1	CASSESGTGGYNEQFF	TGCGCCAGCAGTGAGTCGGGAACGGGAGGGTACAATGAGCAGTTCTTC
TRBJ2-3	NA	TRBD2	TRBV10-3	CAITGLAGFSPDTQYF	TGTGCCATCACCGGACTAGCGGGGTTCTCCCCAGATACGCAGTATTTT
TRBJ2-2	once	TRBD1	TRBV6-6	CASGTGGTGELFF	TGTGCCAGCGGGACAGGGGGCACCGGGGAGCTGTTTTTT
TRBJ2-1	NA	TRBD2	TRBV6-5	CASSYSLAGGYNEQFF	TGTGCCAGCAGTTACTCGTTAGCGGGAGGGTACAATGAGCAGTTCTTC
TRBJ2-7	NA	TRBD2	TRBV15	CATSRDRGLAGDYEQYF	TGTGCCACCAGCAGAGATAGGGGACTAGCGGGAGACTACGAGCAGTACTTC
TRBJ2-3	NA	NA	TRBV7-3	CASSLKGGAQYF	TGTGCCAGCAGCTTAAAGGGGGGTGCGCAGTATTTT
TRBJ2-2	NA	NA	TRBV5-1	CASSLYPGTSTGELFF	TGCGCCAGCAGCTTGTATCCCGGGACAAGCACCGGGGAGCTGTTTTTT
TRBJ1-1	NA	NA	TRBV30	CAWREQGEAFF	TGTGCCTGGAGGGAACAGGGTGAAGCTTTCTTT
TRBJ2-7	once	NA	TRBV6-5	CASSSLGVSYEQYF	TGTGCCAGCAGCTCCCTGGGGGTCTCCTACGAGCAGTACTTC
TRBJ1-1	NA	TRBD1	TRBV7-9	CASSPQGDTEAFF	TGTGCCAGCAGCCCACAGGGGGACACTGAAGCTTTCTTT
TRBJ1-2	few	NA	TRBV5-4	CASSPSGAESYGYTF	TGTGCCAGCAGCCCATCCGGGGCCGAGTCCTATGGCTACACCTTC
TRBJ1-5	NA	NA	TRBV6-1	CASSDLYQPQHF	TGTGCCAGCAGTGATTTATATCAGCCCCAGCATTTT
TRBJ1-1	few	NA	TRBV10-3	CAISGPGTAAFF	TGTGCCATCAGTGGACCCGGGACTGCCGCTTTCTTT
TRBJ2-7	few	NA	TRBV10-2	CASSESRGRGGYEQYF	TGCGCCAGCAGTGAGAGCCGGGGCAGGGGGGGCTACGAGCAGTACTTC
TRBJ2-4	NA	NA	TRBV28	CASSTSGPAKNIQYF	TGTGCCAGCAGTACGAGCGGGCCGGCCAAAAACATTCAGTACTTC
TRBJ1-3	NA	NA	TRBV10-3	CATADRSSGNTIYF	TGTGCCACCGCCGACAGGAGCTCTGGAAACACCATATATTTT
TRBJ1-1	NA	NA	TRBV5-4	CASSLPWGEAFF	TGTGCCAGCAGCTTGCCCTGGGGCGAAGCTTTCTTT
TRBJ2-2	NA	NA	TRBV5-4	CASSHPRQRANTGELFF	TGTGCCAGCAGCCACCCACGTCAGCGGGCGAACACCGGGGAGCTGTTTTTT
TRBJ1-1	NA	TRBD1	TRBV7-2	CASSAWTGRNTEAFF	TGTGCCAGCAGCGCTTGGACAGGGCGAAACACTGAAGCTTTCTTT
TRBJ1-1	once	NA	TRBV11-3	CASSLDSSPGPPNTEAFF	TGTGCCAGCAGCTTAGATAGCTCACCAGGACCGCCGAACACTGAAGCTTTCTTT
TRBJ2-3	NA	NA	TRBV7-8	CASSFRVQSLPYTQYF	TGTGCCAGCAGCTTCAGGGTTCAATCCCTCCCATATACGCAGTATTTT
TRBJ2-2	NA	TRBD2	TRBV14	CASSQQTSGDTGELFF	TGTGCCAGCAGCCAACAGACTAGCGGCGACACCGGGGAGCTGTTTTTT
TRBJ2-1	NA	TRBD2	TRBV4-3	CASSREREEAYNEQFF	TGCGCCAGCAGCCGAGAGCGGGAGGAGGCCTACAATGAGCAGTTCTTC
TRBJ2-1	NA	TRBD2	TRBV4-1	CASSPPGLAGYNEQFF	TGCGCCAGCAGCCCGCCAGGACTAGCGGGGTACAATGAGCAGTTCTTC
TRBJ2-7	once	NA	TRBV5-6	CASSFSWAYEQYF	TGTGCCAGCAGCTTCAGTTGGGCCTACGAGCAGTACTTC
TRBJ2-1	NA	NA	TRBV6-1	CASSEALNAGSNEQFF	TGTGCCAGCAGTGAAGCGCTTAACGCGGGTTCCAATGAGCAGTTCTTC